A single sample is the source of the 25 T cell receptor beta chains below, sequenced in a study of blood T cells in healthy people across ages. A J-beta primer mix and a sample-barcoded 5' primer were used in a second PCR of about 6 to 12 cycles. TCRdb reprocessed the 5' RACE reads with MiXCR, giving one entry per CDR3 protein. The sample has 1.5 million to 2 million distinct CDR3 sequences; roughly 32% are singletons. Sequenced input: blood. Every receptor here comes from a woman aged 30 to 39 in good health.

CDR3 DNA sequence: TGCGCCAGCAGCTTGATCCCGGCACGCGAGCAGTACTTC. Protein: CASSLIPAREQYF. The J gene is TRBJ2-7, the V gene TRBV5-1; D unresolved. This CDR3 comprises 13 residues. CDR1 is SGHRS and CDR2 is YFSETQ in the germline V gene. Trimming removed 1 base at V and 6 bases at J, with 11 bases between. Based on the CDR3 plus reference TRBV5-1 and TRBJ2-7, the full variable domain is KAGVTQTPRYLIKTRGQQVTLSCSPISGHRSVSWYQQTPGQGLQFLFEYFSETQRNKGNFPGRFSGRQFSNSRSEMNVSTLELGDSALYLCASSLIPAREQYFGPGTRLTVT.

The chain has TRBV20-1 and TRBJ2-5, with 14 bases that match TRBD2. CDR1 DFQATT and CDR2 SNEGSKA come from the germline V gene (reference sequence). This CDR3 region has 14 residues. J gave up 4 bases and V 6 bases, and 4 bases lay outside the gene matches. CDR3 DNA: TGCAGTGCGCGGACTAGCGGGGGGACAGAGACCCAGTACTTC. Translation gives CSARTSGGTETQYF.

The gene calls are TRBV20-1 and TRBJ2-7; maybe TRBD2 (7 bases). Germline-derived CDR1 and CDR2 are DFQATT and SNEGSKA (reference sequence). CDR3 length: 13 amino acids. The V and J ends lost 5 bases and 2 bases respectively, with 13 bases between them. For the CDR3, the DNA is TGCAGTGCTTCAAAGGGGGGGGCCTACGAGCAGTACTTC. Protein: CSASKGGAYEQYF.

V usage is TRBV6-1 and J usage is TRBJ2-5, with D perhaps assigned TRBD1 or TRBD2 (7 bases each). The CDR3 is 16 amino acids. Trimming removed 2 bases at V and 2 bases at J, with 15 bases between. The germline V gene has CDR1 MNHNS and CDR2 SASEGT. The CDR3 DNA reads TGTGCCAGCAGTGAAATGCGGGGGACAGAGCAAGAGACCCAGTACTTC. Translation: CASSEMRGTEQETQYF.

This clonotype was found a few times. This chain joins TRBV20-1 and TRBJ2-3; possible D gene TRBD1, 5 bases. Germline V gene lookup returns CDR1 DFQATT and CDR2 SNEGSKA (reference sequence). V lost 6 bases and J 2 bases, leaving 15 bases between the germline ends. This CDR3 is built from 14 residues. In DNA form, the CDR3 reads TGCAGTGCCCATAGACAGCTTAACACAGATACGCAGTATTTT. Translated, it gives CSAHRQLNTDTQYF.

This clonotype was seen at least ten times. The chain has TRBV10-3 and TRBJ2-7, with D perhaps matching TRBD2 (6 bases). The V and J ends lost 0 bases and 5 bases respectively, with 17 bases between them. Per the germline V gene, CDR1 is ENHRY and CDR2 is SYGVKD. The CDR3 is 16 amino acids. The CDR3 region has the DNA TGTGCCATCAGTGAGTCAGGCGGGGAGGTGGATCACGAGCAGTACTTC. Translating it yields CAISESGGEVDHEQYF.

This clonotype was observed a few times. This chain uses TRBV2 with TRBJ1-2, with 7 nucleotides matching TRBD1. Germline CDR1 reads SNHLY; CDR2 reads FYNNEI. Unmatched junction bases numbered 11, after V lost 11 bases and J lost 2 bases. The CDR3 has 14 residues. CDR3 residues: CAATRDRLNYGYTF. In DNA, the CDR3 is TGTGCCGCCACCCGGGACAGACTCAACTATGGCTACACCTTC. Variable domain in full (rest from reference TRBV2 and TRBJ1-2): EPEVTQTPSHQVTQMGQEVILRCVPISNHLYFYWYRQILGQKVEFLVSFYNNEISEKSEIFDDQFSVERPDGSNFTLKIRSTKLEDSAMYFCAATRDRLNYGYTFGSGTRLTVV.

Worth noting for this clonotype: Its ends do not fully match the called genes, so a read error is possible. The CDR3 coding sequence is TGTGCCACCGCCGAGTTGGGGCAAGGGACCCAGTACTTC. It encodes CATAELGQGTQYF. The chain employs TRBV12-3 or TRBV12-4 and TRBJ2-5; D perhaps matches TRBD1 (5 bases). The length of the CDR3 is 13 residues.

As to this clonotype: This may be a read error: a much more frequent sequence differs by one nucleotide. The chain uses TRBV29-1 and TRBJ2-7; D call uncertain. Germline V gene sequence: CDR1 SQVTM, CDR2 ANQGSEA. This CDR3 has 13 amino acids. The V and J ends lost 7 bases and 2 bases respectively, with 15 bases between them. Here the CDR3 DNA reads TGCAGCGGCAGAGGAACGGACGCCTACGAGCAGTACTTC. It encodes CSGRGTDAYEQYF.

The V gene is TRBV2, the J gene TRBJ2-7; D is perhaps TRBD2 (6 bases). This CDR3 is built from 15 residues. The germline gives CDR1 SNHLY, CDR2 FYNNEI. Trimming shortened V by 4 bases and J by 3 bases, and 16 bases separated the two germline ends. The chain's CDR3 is CASSGGGAGRYEQYF. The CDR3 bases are TGTGCCAGCAGTGGAGGCGGGGCGGGGCGCTACGAGCAGTACTTC. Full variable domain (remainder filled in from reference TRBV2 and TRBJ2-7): EPEVTQTPSHQVTQMGQEVILRCVPISNHLYFYWYRQILGQKVEFLVSFYNNEISEKSEIFDDQFSVERPDGSNFTLKIRSTKLEDSAMYFCASSGGGAGRYEQYFGPGTRLTVT.

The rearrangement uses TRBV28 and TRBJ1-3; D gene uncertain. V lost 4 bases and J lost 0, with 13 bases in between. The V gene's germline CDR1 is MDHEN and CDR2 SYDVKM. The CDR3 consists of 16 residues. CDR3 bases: TGTGCCAGCAGTTCCCCCCCACAGAGCTCTGGAAACACCATATATTTT. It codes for CASSSPPQSSGNTIYF.

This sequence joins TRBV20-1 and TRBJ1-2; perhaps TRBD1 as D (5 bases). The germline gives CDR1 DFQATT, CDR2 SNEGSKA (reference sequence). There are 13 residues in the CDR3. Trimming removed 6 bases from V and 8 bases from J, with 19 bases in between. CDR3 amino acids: CSAPTGTRWGYTF. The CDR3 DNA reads TGCAGTGCCCCCACCGGGACCCGGTGGGGCTACACCTTC.

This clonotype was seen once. CDR3 protein: CASSPQGVSGANVLTF. The CDR3 coding sequence is TGTGCCAGCTCACCCCAGGGGGTCTCTGGGGCCAACGTCCTGACTTTC. The J gene is TRBJ2-6, the V gene TRBV18; the match to TRBD1 covers 7 bases. The CDR3 is 16 residues long. Germline V gene lookup returns CDR1 KGHSH and CDR2 LQKENI. Germline trimming cut 3 bases from V and 0 bases from J; bases unmatched to any gene: 2.

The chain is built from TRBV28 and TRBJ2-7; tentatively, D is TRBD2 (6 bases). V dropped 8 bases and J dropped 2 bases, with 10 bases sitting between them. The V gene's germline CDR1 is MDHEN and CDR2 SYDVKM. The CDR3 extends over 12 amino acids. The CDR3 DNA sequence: TGTGCCAGCCGGGGAGGCACCTACGAGCAGTACTTC. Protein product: CASRGGTYEQYF.

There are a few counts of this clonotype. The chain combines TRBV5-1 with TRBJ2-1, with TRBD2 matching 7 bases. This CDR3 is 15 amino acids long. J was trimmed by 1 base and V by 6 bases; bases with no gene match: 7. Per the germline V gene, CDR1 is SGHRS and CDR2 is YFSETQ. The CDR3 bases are TGCGCCAGCACACTCACTAGCGTATCCTACAATGAGCAGTTCTTC. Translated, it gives CASTLTSVSYNEQFF.

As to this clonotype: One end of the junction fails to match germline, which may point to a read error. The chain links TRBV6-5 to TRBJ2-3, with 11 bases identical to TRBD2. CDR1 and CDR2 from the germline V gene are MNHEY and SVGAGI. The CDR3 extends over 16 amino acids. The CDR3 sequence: CASSYSGLAGTDAQYF. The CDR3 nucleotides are TGTGCCAGCAGTTACTCCGGACTAGCGGGCACAGATGCGCAGTATTTT.

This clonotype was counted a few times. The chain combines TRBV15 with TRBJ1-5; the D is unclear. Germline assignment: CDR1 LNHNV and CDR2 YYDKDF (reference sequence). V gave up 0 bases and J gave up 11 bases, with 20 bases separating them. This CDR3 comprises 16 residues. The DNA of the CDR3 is TGTGCCACCAGCAGAGATCTCGGCCGGCTCGGGGAAGCCCAGCATTTT. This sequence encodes CATSRDLGRLGEAQHF.

Here the CDR3 DNA reads TGTGCCAGCACCGCTAACGTGGGGGTTAGTGAAAAACTGTTTTTT. Residues: CASTANVGVSEKLFF. V is TRBV7-3 and J is TRBJ1-4; TRBD1 is a possible D gene (5 bases). Trimming shortened V by 7 bases and J by 7 bases, and 19 bases separated the two germline ends. The CDR3 spans 15 residues. Germline CDR1 and CDR2: SGHTA and FQGTGA.

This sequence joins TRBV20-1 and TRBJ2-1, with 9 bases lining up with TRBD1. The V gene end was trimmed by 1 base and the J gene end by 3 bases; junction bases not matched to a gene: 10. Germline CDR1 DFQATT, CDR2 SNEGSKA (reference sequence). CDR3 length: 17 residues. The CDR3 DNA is TGCAGTGCTAGAGGCGAGGGACAGGGAGGTCTCTACAATGAGCAGTTCTTC. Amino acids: CSARGEGQGGLYNEQFF.

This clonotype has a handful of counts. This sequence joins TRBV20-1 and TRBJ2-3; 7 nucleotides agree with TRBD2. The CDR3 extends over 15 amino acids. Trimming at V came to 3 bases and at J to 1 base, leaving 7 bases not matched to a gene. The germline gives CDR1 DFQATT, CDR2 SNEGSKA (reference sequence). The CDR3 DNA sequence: TGCAGTGCTAGGGGCACTAGCGTTCGCACAGATACGCAGTATTTT. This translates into CSARGTSVRTDTQYF.

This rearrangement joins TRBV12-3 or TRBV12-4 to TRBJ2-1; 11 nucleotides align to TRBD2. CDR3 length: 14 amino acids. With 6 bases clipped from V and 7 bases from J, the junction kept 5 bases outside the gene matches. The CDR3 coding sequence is TGTGCCAGCAGGATAGCGGGAGGGCCGAATGAGCAGTTCTTC. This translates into CASRIAGGPNEQFF.

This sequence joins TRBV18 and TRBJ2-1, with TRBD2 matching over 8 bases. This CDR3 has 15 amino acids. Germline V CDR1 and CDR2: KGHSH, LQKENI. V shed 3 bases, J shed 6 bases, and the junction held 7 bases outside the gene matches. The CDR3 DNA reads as TGTGCCAGCTCACCCCGGGAGGGCCGGGCCAATGAGCAGTTCTTC. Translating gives CASSPREGRANEQFF. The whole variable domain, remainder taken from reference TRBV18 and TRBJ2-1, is NAGVMQNPRHLVRRRGQEARLRCSPMKGHSHVYWYRQLPEEGLKFMVYLQKENIIDESGMPKERFSAEFPKEGPSILRIQQVVRGDSAAYFCASSPREGRANEQFFGPGTRLTVL.

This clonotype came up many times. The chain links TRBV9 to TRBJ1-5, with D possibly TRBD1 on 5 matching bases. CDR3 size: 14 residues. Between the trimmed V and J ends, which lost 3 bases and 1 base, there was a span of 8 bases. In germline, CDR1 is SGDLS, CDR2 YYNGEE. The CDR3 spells CASSAWDSNQPQHF. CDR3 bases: TGTGCCAGCAGCGCCTGGGACAGCAATCAGCCCCAGCATTTT.

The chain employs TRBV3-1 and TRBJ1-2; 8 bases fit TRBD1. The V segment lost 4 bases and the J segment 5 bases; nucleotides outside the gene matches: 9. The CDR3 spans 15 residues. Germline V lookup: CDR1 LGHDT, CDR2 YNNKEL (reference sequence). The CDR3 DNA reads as TGTGCCAGCAGCCCCGGGACAGGCGCACCATATGGCTACACCTTC. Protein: CASSPGTGAPYGYTF.

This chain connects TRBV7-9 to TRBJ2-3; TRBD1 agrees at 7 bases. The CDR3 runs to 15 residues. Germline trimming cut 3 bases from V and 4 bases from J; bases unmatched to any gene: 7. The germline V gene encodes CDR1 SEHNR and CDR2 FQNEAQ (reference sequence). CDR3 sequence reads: CASSLGQGDPDTQYF. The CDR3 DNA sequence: TGTGCCAGCAGCTTGGGGCAGGGGGACCCAGATACGCAGTATTTT.